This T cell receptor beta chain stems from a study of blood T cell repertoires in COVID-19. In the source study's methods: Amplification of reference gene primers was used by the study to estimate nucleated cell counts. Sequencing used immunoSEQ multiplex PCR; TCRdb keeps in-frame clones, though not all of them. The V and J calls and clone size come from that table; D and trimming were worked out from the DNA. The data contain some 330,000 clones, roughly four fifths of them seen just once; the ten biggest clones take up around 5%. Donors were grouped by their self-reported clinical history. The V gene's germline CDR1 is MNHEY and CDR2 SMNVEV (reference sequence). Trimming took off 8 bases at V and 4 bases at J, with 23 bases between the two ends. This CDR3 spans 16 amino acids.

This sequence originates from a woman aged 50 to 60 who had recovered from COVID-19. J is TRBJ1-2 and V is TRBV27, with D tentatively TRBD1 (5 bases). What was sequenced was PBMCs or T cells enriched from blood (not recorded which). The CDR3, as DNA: TGTGCCAGCGGGGTCCAGGTAAGGGGTAGGCCCTATGGCTACACCTTC. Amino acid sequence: CASGVQVRGRPYGYTF.